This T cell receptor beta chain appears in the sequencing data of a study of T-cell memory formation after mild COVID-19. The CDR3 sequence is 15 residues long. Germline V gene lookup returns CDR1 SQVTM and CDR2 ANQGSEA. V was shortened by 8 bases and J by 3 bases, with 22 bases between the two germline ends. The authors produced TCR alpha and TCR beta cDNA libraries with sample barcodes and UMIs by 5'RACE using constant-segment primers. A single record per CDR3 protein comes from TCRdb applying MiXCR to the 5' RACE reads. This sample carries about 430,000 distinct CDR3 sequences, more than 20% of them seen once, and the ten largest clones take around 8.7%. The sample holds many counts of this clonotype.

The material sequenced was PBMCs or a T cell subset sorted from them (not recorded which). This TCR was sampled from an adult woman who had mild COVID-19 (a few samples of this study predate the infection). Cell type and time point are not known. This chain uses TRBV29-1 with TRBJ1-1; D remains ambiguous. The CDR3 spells CSTIDHGLRDTEAFF. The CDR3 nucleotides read TGCAGCACAATAGATCACGGGTTGAGGGACACTGAAGCTTTCTTT.